Shown below are 15 T cell receptor beta chains from a single sample sequenced in a study of blood T cell repertoires in COVID-19. Some clones are missing from TCRdb's copy, which holds only in-frame ones; the method was immunoSEQ multiplex PCR. The sample includes 120,000 to 150,000 clones, roughly 76% of them seen just once. Material: peripheral blood. These receptors all come from a human donor with acute or convalescent COVID-19. The donor label of this sample is uncertain.

The chain is built from TRBV6-7 and TRBJ1-5; D is uncertain. TRBV6-7 is designated an ORF whose function remains uncertain. The CDR3 is made up of 13 amino acids. The V and J ends lost 0 bases and 7 bases respectively, with 7 bases between them. CDR3 coding DNA: TGTGCCAGCAGTTACTCCGAGAGCCAGCCCCAGCATTTT. Translating gives CASSYSESQPQHF.

In nucleotides, the CDR3 is TGTGCCAGCAGCGCCCACGGGGGGGGGAACACTGAAGCTTTCTTT. Translated, it gives CASSAHGGGNTEAFF. This sequence joins TRBV3-1 (or the pseudogene TRBV3-2) and TRBJ1-1; TRBD1 might be the D (5 bases). From germline, CDR1 is LGHDT and CDR2 YNNKEL (reference sequence). Trimming shortened V by 5 bases and J by 1 base, and 14 bases separated the two germline ends. The CDR3 runs 15 residues.

The J gene is TRBJ1-3, the V gene TRBV25-1; weak D call: TRBD1 (6 bases). V dropped 4 bases and J dropped 4 bases, with 11 bases sitting between them. This CDR3 contains 14 residues. CDR1 and CDR2 (germline): MGHDK, SYGVNS. CDR3 amino acids: CASSGGGAGNTIYF. For the CDR3, the DNA is TGTGCCAGCAGTGGCGGGGGCGCGGGAAACACCATATATTTT.

This rearrangement joins TRBV12-3 or TRBV12-4 to TRBJ1-1; possible D gene TRBD1, 5 bases. Trimming stripped 7 bases from V and 1 base from J, with 10 bases between. The CDR3 covers 13 residues. The DNA for the CDR3 is TGTGCCAGCACCCGGCAGGGGAACACTGAAGCTTTCTTT. This sequence encodes CASTRQGNTEAFF.

CDR3 loop: CASSWRDGSYSGANVLTF. The CDR3 coding sequence is TGTGCCAGCAGCTGGAGGGACGGTAGTTACTCTGGGGCCAACGTCCTGACTTTC. V gene TRBV13 combines with J gene TRBJ2-6; the D gene is possibly TRBD2 (6 bases). The CDR3 has 18 amino acids. Per germline, CDR1 PRHDT and CDR2 FYEKMQ (reference sequence). V lost 4 bases, J lost 0 bases, and 16 bases lay in between.

In this sample, this clone turned up once. V usage is TRBV6-5 and J usage is TRBJ2-7, with 7 bases aligning to TRBD1. J gave up 3 bases and V 8 bases, and 10 bases lay outside the gene matches. The CDR3 is 14 residues long. Germline V CDR1 and CDR2: MNHEY, SVGAGI. The CDR3 region is CASQTGNGDYEQYV. The CDR3 DNA reads TGTGCCAGCCAGACAGGGAATGGTGACTACGAGCAGTACGTC.

The chain is built from TRBV30 and TRBJ2-6; maybe TRBD1 (6 bases). Germline-derived CDR1 and CDR2 are GTSNPN and SVGIG (reference sequence). The V gene lost 6 bases and the J gene lost 0 bases, with 9 bases spanning the gap. This CDR3 has 14 amino acids. CDR3 nucleotide sequence: TGTGCCTGCCAACAGGGCTCTGGGGCCAACGTCCTGACTTTC. This translates into CACQQGSGANVLTF.

The chain links TRBV7-9 to TRBJ1-1; D call uncertain. The CDR3 is 13 residues long. V lost 4 bases, J lost 0 bases, and 6 bases lay in between. The V gene's germline CDR1 is SEHNR and CDR2 FQNEAQ (reference sequence). The CDR3 sequence is CASSYQVNTEAFF. CDR3 coding DNA: TGTGCCAGCAGCTATCAGGTGAACACTGAAGCTTTCTTT. The entire variable domain, with the rest obtained from reference TRBV7-9 and TRBJ1-1, is as follows: DTGVSQNPRHKITKRGQNVTFRCDPISEHNRLYWYRQTLGQGPEFLTYFQNEAQLEKSRLLSDRFSAERPKGSFSTLEIQRTEQGDSAMYLCASSYQVNTEAFFGQGTRLTVV.

The chain has TRBV3-1 (or the pseudogene TRBV3-2) and TRBJ1-5, with D possibly being TRBD1 (6 bases). The germline V gene encodes CDR1 LGHDT and CDR2 YNNKEL (reference sequence). Trimming shortened V by 4 bases and J by 4 bases, and 11 bases separated the two germline ends. The CDR3 contains 14 residues. In DNA form, the CDR3 reads TGTGCCAGCAGCCTACGGACAGATAATCAGCCCCAGCATTTT. It translates to CASSLRTDNQPQHF.

The chain links TRBV10-2 to TRBJ1-2; the D is unclear. Deletions cut 2 bases from V and 1 base from J, with 5 bases between. In germline, CDR1 is WSHSY, CDR2 SAAADI. This CDR3 has 13 residues. The DNA for the CDR3 is TGCGCCAGCAGTGAGACAGTTAACTATGGCTACACCTTC. Protein product: CASSETVNYGYTF.

The rearrangement links TRBV12-3 or TRBV12-4 to TRBJ1-1; D might be TRBD1 (5 bases). The V gene lost 5 bases and the J gene lost 10 bases, with 14 bases spanning the gap. The CDR3 extends over 12 amino acids. CDR3 loop: CASSPQGFGAFF. The CDR3 region has the DNA TGTGCCAGCAGTCCTCAGGGCTTTGGAGCTTTCTTT.

The CDR3 DNA follows: TGTGCCAGCAGTCTCAGGGGGAGAGCTTTCTTT. This codes for CASSLRGRAFF. The chain joins TRBV6-5 to TRBJ1-1, with TRBD1 matching 7 bases. The CDR3 contains 11 residues. Germline values: CDR1 MNHEY, CDR2 SVGAGI. The trim removed 5 bases at V and 10 bases at J, leaving 4 bases unmatched.

The rearrangement uses TRBV18 and TRBJ1-1, with a possible D match to TRBD1 (5 bases). Between the trimmed V and J ends, which lost 3 bases and 6 bases, there was a span of 8 bases. The CDR3 sequence is 12 residues long. Germline V gene lookup returns CDR1 KGHSH and CDR2 LQKENI. The CDR3 coding sequence is TGTGCCAGCTCACCTCCCAGGGCTGAAGCTTTCTTT. Translation: CASSPPRAEAFF. Combining the CDR3 with reference TRBV18 and TRBJ1-1 gives the whole variable domain NAGVMQNPRHLVRRRGQEARLRCSPMKGHSHVYWYRQLPEEGLKFMVYLQKENIIDESGMPKERFSAEFPKEGPSILRIQQVVRGDSAAYFCASSPPRAEAFFGQGTRLTVV.

The chain has TRBV28 and TRBJ1-2; D perhaps matches TRBD1 (6 bases). There are 11 residues in the CDR3. V dropped 7 bases and J dropped 3 bases, with 6 bases sitting between them. Germline V CDR1 and CDR2: MDHEN, SYDVKM. The chain's CDR3 is CASTGDYGYTF. DNA of the CDR3: TGTGCCAGCACAGGGGACTATGGCTACACCTTC.

The chain links TRBV30 to TRBJ1-2, with TRBD1 matching 7 bases. The germline V gene has CDR1 GTSNPN and CDR2 SVGIG (reference sequence). CDR3 length equals 11 residues. The CDR3 spells CAVARGYGYTF. The CDR3 nucleotides are TGTGCTGTGGCCAGGGGGTATGGCTACACCTTC.